The text below deals with one TCR beta chain. One end of the junction fails to match germline, which may point to a read error. CDR3 length equals 15 residues. These data are taken from a study of T cell repertoires in cytomegalovirus infection. TCRdb called the reads again in MiXCR, with one record for every CDR3 protein. This table has nearly 450,000 distinct CDR3 sequences, roughly 31% appearing once. The chain recombines TRBV12-3 or TRBV12-4 with TRBJ1-5, with 7 bases aligning to TRBD1. The sample comprised PBMCs. The receptor was isolated from a human donor in good health (CMV status not recorded). Some clones in this sample may be carry-over from other donors' samples. CDR3 sequence (DNA): TGTACCAGCAGCCCCGACAGGGACACCAATCAGCCCCAGCATTTT. It yields the protein CTSSPDRDTNQPQHF.